This TCR beta chain was captured in a study of blood T cell repertoires in COVID-19. Across the whole study: From T cells, B-cell-depleted T cells, or PBMCs came the material, which was cDNA or gDNA.

TCRdb's copy holds only in-frame clones and misses some; the assay was immunoSEQ multiplex PCR. The sample holds 70,000 to 95,000 clones, approximately 92% seen once. This CDR3 is 13 amino acids long. V was pared by 6 bases and J by 1 base, with 7 bases between. Material for sequencing was peripheral blood. The V gene is TRBV12-3 or TRBV12-4, the J gene TRBJ1-3; a weak D match, TRBD1 (5 bases). The sequence came from a woman over 75 with active COVID-19. The CDR3 region has the DNA TGTGCCAGCAGCAGGGCGTCTGGAAACACCATATATTTT. Amino acids: CASSRASGNTIYF.